This entry describes one TCR beta chain. It lacks a known antigen. This record comes from a study of CXCR3-negative and CXCR3-positive naive CD8 T cells (dated by TCRdb to the late 2010s). Study-level background: In total, 130 million to 150 million TRB reads were obtained, which works out to roughly 1.5 +/- 0.3 million reads per library. For the TRBV-TRBJ cluster analysis, the naive subsets came from about 5 donors, while the memory cells came from 3 donors. Diversity and physicochemical repertoire analyses were performed on some 10 donors pooled from two independent experiments.

Sequencing was carried out with a NextSeq 550. The Human TCR Profiling Kit (MiLaboratory) was used to prepare UMI-labeled 5' RACE TRB cDNA libraries. cDNA synthesis used the entire amount of extracted RNA, and PCR amplification then used the entire amount of cDNA produced. Libraries were prepared in parallel using an identical number of PCR cycles. In the source study's methods: With a minimum of two reads required per UMI, MIGEC and MiXCR pulled out about 53,000 +/- 10,000 unique UMI-labeled TRB cDNA molecules from each library. On average, around 40,000 +/- 10,000 functional in-frame TRB CDR3 nucleotide clonotypes lacking stop codons were found per library. After each sample was downsampled to 5000 UMI-labeled TRB molecules, VDJtools was used to calculate diversity metrics such as normalized Shannon-Wiener and Chao1. For the central five CDR3 residues, VDJtools calculated physicochemical properties weighted by clonotype size, namely interaction energy, strength, volume and Kidera factor 4. TCRdb reprocessed the reads, and each CDR3 protein sequence is entered once, without DNA. The V and J calls were determined by TCRdb, not by the authors. The sample's records list roughly 71,000 distinct CDR3 sequences. The biggest ten clones account for around 1.4% of the sample.

Each CD8+ T cell subset was flow-sorted in triplicate, and 300,000 or so cells per subset were placed directly into RLT lysis buffer. Naive CD8+ T cells were defined stringently as CD45RO-CCR7+CD27+CD95- to exclude memory contaminants. Peripheral blood mononuclear cells were isolated from buffy coats using standard density gradient centrifugation. Naive CXCR3-negative and CXCR3-positive CD8+ T cells were flow-sorted on a FACSAria III. An RNeasy Mini Kit was used to extract total RNA from the sorted cells. General study outcomes and caveats: TRB CDR3s from CXCR3-positive naive cells showed higher hydrophobicity (lower Kidera factor 4), lower energy, and higher strength and volume indices than CXCR3-negative naive cells. Surface CD5, linked to self-reactivity in mice, was comparable between naive subsets; TCR interaction strength was therefore also inferred from TRB CDR3 physicochemical properties. Repertoire diversity was comparably high in both naive subsets but much lower in memory CD8+ T cells. CXCR3 expression partially decreased after cryopreservation, so most assays used freshly isolated PBMCs. Similar TRBV-TRBJ usage was shown by naive CXCR3-negative and CXCR3-positive cells from the same donor, whereas distinct patterns were shown by memory cells.

Via the germline V gene (reference sequence), CDR1 is PRHDT and CDR2 FYEKMQ. The CDR3 holds 12 amino acids from the cysteine to the phenylalanine. The coding DNA is unavailable. This receptor chain uses TRBV13 and TRBJ1-1; the TRBD1 assignment by TCRdb is unverifiable without DNA. The receptor comes from a human donor in good health. Some clones in this sample may be carry-over from other donors' samples. Specimen: naive CXCR3- CD8+ T cells from blood. Reading the label with the study, this specimen's cell subset or site is: CD45RO-CCR7+CD27+CD95- naive CD8+ T cells lacking CXCR3 (TNR3-). The CDR3 reads as follows: CASSPQGTEAFF.